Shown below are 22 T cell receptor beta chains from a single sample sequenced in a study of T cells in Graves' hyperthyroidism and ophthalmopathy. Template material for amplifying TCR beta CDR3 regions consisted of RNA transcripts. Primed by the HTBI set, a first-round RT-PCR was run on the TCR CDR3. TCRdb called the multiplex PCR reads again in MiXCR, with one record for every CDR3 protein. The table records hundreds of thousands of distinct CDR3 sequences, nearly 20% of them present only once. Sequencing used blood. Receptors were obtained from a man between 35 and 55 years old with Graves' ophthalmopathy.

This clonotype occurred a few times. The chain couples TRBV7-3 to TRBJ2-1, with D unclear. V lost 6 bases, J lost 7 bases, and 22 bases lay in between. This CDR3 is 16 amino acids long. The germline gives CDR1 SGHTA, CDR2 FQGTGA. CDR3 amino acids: CASSLFGRPPANEQFF. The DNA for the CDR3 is TGTGCCAGCAGTTTATTCGGCCGGCCCCCCGCGAATGAGCAGTTCTTC.

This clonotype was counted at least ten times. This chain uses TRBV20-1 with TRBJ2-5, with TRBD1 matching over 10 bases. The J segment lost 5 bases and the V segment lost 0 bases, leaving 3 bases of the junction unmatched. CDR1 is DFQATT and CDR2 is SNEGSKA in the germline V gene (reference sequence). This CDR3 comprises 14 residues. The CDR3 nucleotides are TGCAGTGCTAGAGATGAGGACAGGGGGGAGACCCAGTACTTC. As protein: CSARDEDRGETQYF.

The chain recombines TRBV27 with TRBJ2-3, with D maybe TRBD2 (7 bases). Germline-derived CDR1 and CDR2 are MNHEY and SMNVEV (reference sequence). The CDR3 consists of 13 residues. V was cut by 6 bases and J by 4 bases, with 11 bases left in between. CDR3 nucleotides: TGTGCCAGCAGCAGGGGAGGGGCAGATACGCAGTATTTT. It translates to CASSRGGADTQYF.

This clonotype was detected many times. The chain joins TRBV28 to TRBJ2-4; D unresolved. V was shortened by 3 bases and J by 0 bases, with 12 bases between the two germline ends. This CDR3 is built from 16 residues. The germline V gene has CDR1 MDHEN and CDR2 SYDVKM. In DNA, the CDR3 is TGTGCCAGCAGTTTCTGGAGTCGCCAAGCCAAAAACATTCAGTACTTC. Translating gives CASSFWSRQAKNIQYF.

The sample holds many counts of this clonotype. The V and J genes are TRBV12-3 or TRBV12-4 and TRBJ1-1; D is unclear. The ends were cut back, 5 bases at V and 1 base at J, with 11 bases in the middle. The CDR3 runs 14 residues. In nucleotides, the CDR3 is TGTGCCAGCAGTGTGTCAGGTTCGAACACTGAAGCTTTCTTT. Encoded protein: CASSVSGSNTEAFF.

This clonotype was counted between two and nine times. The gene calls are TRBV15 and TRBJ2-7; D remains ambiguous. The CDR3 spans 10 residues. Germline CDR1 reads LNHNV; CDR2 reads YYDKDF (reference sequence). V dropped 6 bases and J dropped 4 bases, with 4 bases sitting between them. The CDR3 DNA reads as TGTGCCACCAGAAGGTACGAGCAGTACTTC. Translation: CATRRYEQYF.

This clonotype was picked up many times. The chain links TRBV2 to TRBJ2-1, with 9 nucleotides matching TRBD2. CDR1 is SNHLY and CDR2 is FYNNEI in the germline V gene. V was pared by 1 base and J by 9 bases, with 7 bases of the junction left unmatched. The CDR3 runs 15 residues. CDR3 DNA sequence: TGTGCCAGCAGTGAAGTTGCGGGAGGGCGGAGTGAGCAGTTCTTC. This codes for CASSEVAGGRSEQFF.

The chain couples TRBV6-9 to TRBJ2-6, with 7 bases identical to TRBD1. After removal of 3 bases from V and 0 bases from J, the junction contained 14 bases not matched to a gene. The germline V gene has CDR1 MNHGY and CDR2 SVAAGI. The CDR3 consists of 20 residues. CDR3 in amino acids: CASSYSKVGRGFSGANVLTF. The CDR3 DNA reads TGTGCCAGCAGTTACTCGAAGGTCGGCAGGGGGTTCTCTGGGGCCAACGTCCTGACTTTC.

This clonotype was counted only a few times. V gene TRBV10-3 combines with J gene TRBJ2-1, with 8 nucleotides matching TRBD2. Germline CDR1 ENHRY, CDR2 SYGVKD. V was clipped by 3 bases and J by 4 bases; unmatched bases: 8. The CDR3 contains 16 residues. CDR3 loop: CAISERAGGEYNEQFF. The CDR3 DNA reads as TGTGCCATCAGTGAAAGGGCGGGGGGAGAGTACAATGAGCAGTTCTTC.

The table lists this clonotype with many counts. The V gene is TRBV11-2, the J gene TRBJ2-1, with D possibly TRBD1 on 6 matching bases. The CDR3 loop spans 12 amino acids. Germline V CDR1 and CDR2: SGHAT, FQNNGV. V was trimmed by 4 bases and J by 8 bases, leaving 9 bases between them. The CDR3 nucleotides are TGTGCCAGCAGCTGGACAGTTGATGAGCAGTTCTTC. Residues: CASSWTVDEQFF.

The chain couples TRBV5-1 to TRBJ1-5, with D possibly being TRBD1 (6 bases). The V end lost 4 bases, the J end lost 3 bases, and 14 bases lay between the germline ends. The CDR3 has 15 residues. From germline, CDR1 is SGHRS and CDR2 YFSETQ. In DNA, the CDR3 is TGCGCCAGCAGCCCTCGTGGGGGCCCCAATCAGCCCCAGCATTTT. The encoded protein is CASSPRGGPNQPQHF.

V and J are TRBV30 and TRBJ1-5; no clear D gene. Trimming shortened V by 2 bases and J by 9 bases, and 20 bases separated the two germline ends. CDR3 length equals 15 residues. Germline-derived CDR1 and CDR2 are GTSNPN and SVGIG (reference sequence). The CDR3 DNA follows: TGTGCCTGGAGTCCGATCAGACGCCTCTCTGGGCCCCAGCATTTT. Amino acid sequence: CAWSPIRRLSGPQHF.

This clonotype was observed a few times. In nucleotides, the CDR3 is TGTGCCAGCAGTTTGCCGGCTAGCGGGGCCCTACCCAATGAGCAGTTCTTC. The encoded protein is CASSLPASGALPNEQFF. The chain has TRBV12-3 or TRBV12-4 and TRBJ2-1, with TRBD2 matching 9 bases. J gave up 6 bases and V 3 bases, and 12 bases lay outside the gene matches. The CDR3 sequence is 17 residues long.

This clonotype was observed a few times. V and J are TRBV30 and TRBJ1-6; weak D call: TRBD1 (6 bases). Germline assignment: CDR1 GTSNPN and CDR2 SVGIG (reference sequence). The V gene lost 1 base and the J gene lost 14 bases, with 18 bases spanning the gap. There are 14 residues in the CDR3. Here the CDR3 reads CAWSGRRDGGTLHF. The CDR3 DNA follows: TGTGCCTGGAGTGGAAGGCGAGACGGGGGCACCCTCCACTTT.

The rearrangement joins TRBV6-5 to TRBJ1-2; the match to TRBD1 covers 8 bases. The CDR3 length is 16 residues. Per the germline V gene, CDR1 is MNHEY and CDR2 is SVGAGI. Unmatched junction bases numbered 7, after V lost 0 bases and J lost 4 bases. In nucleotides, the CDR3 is TGTGCCAGCAGTTACTCGCTGGGACAGGTCCTCTATGGCTACACCTTC. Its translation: CASSYSLGQVLYGYTF.

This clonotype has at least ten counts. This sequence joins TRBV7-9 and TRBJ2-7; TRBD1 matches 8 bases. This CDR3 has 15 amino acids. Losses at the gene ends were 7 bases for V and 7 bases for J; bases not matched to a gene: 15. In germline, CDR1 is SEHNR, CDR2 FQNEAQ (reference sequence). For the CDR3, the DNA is TGTGCCAGCACCACAGGGGGGCTTGAGGGTCTGGAGCAGTACTTC. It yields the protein CASTTGGLEGLEQYF.

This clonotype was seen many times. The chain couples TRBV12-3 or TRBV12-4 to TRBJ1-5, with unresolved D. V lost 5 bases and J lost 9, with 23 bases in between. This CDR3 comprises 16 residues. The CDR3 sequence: CASSPPLQAPVWPQHF. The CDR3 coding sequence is TGTGCCAGCAGTCCGCCGCTCCAGGCCCCTGTATGGCCCCAGCATTTT.

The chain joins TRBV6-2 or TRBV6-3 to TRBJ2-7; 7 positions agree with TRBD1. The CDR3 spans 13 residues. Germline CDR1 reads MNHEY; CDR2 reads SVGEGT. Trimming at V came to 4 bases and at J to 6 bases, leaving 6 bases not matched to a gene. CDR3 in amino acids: CASSSNRGIEQYF. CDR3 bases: TGTGCCAGCAGTTCAAACAGGGGAATCGAGCAGTACTTC.

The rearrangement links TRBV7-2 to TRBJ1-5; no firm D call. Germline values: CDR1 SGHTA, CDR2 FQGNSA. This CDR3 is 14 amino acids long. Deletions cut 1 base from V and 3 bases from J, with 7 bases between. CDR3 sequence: CASSLGNINQPQHF. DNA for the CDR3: TGTGCCAGCAGCTTAGGAAACATCAATCAGCCCCAGCATTTT. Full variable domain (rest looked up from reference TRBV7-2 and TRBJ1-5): GAGVSQSPSNKVTEKGKDVELRCDPISGHTALYWYRQSLGQGLEFLIYFQGNSAPDKSGLPSDRFSAERTGGSVSTLTIQRTQQEDSAVYLCASSLGNINQPQHFGDGTRLSIL.

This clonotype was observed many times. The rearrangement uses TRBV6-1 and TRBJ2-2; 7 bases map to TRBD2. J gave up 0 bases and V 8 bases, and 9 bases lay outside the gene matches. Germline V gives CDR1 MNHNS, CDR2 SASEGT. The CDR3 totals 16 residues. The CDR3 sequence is CASRRSGLANTGELFF. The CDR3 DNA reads TGTGCCAGCCGTCGTAGCGGACTAGCGAACACCGGGGAGCTGTTTTTT.

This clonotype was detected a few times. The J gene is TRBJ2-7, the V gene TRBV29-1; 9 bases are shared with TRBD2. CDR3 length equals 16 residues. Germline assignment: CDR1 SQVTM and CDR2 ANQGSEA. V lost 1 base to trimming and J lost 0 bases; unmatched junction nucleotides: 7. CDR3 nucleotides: TGCAGCGTTGAAGGACTAGCGGAGGGTAGCTCCTACGAGCAGTACTTC. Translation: CSVEGLAEGSSYEQYF.

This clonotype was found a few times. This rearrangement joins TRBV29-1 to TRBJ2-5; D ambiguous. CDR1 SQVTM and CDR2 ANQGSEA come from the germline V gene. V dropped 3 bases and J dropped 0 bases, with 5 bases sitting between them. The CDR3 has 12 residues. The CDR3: CSVDRYQETQYF. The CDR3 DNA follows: TGCAGCGTTGACAGGTACCAAGAGACCCAGTACTTC. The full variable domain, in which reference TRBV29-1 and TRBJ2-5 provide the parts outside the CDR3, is SAVISQKPSRDICQRGTSLTIQCQVDSQVTMMFWYRQQPGQSLTLIATANQGSEATYESGFVIDKFPISRPNLTFSTLTVSNMSPEDSSIYLCSVDRYQETQYFGPGTRLLVL.